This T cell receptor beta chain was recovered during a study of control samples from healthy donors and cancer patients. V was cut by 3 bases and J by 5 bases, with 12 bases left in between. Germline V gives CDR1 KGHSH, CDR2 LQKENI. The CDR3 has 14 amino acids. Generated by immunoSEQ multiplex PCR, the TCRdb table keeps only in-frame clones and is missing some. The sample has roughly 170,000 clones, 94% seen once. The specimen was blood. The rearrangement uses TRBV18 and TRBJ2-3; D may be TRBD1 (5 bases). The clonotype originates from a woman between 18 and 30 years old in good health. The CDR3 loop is CASSPGPVEDTQYF. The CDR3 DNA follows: TGTGCCAGCTCACCGGGGCCCGTGGAAGATACGCAGTATTTT.